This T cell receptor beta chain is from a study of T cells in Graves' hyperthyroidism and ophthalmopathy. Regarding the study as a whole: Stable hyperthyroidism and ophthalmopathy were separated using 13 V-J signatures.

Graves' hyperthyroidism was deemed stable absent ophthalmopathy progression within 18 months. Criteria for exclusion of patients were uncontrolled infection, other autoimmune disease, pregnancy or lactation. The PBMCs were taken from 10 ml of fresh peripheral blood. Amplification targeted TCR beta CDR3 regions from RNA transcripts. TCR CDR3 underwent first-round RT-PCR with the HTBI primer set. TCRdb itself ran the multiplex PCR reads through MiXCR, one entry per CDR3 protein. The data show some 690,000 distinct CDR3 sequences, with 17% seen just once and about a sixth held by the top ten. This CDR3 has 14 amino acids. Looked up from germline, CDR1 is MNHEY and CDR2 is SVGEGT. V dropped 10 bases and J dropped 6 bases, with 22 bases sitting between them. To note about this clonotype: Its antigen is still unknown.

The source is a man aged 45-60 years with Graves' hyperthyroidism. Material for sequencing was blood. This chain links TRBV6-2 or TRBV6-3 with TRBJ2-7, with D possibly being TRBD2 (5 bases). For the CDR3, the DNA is TGTGCCATCGGGGTCCGGACCGGGTTGGCCGAGCAGTACTTC. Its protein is CAIGVRTGLAEQYF.